The text below deals with one TCR beta chain. The antigen remains unidentified. The sample is drawn from a study of response to subunit inactivated influenza vaccine. Study results and limitations: It was the authors' suggestion that each seasonal influenza vaccination recruits few new T cells.

In TCRdb, the RT-PCR reads were re-called with MiXCR into one record per CDR3 protein. The sample consists of about 780,000 distinct CDR3 sequences, under 20% of them appearing once. The V gene lost 6 bases and the J gene lost 4 bases, with 14 bases spanning the gap. Germline-derived CDR1 and CDR2 are LNHDA and SQIVND (reference sequence). The CDR3 runs to 14 residues. The TCR sequence derives from a man in his fifties or sixties who received an inactivated influenza vaccine. The material was PBMCs from blood, obtained less than 6 days after vaccination. The rearrangement links TRBV19 to TRBJ2-3; tentatively, D is TRBD1 or TRBD2 (5 bases each). CDR3 region: CASREGLASDTQYF. The CDR3 DNA follows: TGTGCCAGTAGAGAGGGGCTAGCTTCAGATACGCAGTATTTT.